This T cell receptor beta chain was found in a study of cytomegalovirus exposure and HLA in healthy donors. Overall study context: A prior analysis found more than 90 million unique TCR beta sequences from some 200 million T cells. Broader study findings: Rates of TCR association differed by HLA locus in a later analysis, with DRB1 highest and HLA-C lowest.

Among the donors, all were healthy bone marrow donors. Use of 60 Vbeta and 13 Jbeta primers characterized the PCR. TCRdb's table, derived via immunoSEQ multiplex PCR, lists solely in-frame clones and lacks some. The sample lists around 300,000 clones, under 80% occurring once. With 3 bases removed from V and 7 bases from J, the gap between germline ends came to 31 bases. Per germline, CDR1 LNHDA and CDR2 SQIVND (reference sequence). This CDR3 has 20 amino acids. A note on this clone: Its antigen is still unknown.

The sequence was obtained from a female donor in good health and CMV-seronegative. The sequencing sample was made of PBMCs. The chain carries TRBV19 and TRBJ1-5; maybe TRBD1 (5 bases). This CDR3 is CASSIEASGRVFKVGQPQHF. CDR3 bases: TGTGCCAGTAGTATTGAAGCTTCTGGCAGGGTGTTTAAGGTAGGGCAGCCCCAGCATTTT.